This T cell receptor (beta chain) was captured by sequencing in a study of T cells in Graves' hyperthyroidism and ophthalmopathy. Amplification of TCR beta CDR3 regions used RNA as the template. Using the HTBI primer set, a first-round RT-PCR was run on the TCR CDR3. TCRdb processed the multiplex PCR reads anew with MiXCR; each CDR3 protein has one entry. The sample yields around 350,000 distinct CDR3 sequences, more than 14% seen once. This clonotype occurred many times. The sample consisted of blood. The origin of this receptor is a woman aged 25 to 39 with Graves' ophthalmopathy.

The CDR3 DNA reads as TGCAGCGTTGAAGAGGGCCACTACGAGCAGTACTTC. Its translation: CSVEEGHYEQYF. The chain combines TRBV29-1 with TRBJ2-7; no clear D gene. Trimming cost V 0 bases and J 3 bases, with 6 bases left between them. There are 12 residues in the CDR3. Germline V gene sequence: CDR1 SQVTM, CDR2 ANQGSEA.